This T cell receptor (beta chain) was identified in a study of Graves' ophthalmopathy and Graves' hyperthyroidism. RNA transcripts served as template for amplifying TCR beta CDR3 sequences. First-round RT-PCR employed HTBI primers, with a second-round multiplex PCR after it. Via MiXCR, TCRdb re-called the multiplex PCR reads, giving one row per CDR3 protein. The table has roughly 420,000 distinct CDR3 sequences, around 21% seen once. In its sample, this clonotype was seen many times. Cases classed as stable hyperthyroidism had no ophthalmopathy within 18 months of follow-up. Germline lookup yields CDR1 MDHEN and CDR2 SYDVKM. V was trimmed by 5 bases and J by 4 bases, leaving 18 bases between them. The CDR3 has 15 residues.

Sequencing was carried out using peripheral blood. This sequence was found in a woman aged 18-29 years with stable Graves' hyperthyroidism. The rearrangement links TRBV28 to TRBJ2-7; D is tentatively TRBD1 or TRBD2 (5 bases each). In nucleotides, the CDR3 is TGTGCCAGCAGTACTCCTGAAGATGGGGGATACGAGCAGTACTTC. Amino acids: CASSTPEDGGYEQYF.